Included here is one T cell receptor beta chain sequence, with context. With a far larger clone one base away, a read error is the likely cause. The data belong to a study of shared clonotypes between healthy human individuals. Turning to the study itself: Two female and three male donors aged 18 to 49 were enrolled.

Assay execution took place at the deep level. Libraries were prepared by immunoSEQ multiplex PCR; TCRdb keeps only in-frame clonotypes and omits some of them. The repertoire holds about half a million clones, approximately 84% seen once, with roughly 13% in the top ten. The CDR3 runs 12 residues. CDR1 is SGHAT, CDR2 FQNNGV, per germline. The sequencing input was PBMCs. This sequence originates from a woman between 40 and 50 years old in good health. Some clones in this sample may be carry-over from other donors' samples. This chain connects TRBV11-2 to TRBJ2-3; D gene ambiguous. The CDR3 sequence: CTSSFSEDTQYF. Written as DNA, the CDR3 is TGTACCAGCAGCTTCTCCGAGGATACGCAGTATTTT.